This T cell receptor (beta chain) was obtained from a study of cytomegalovirus exposure and HLA in healthy donors. This clone came up once. The V segment lost 5 bases and the J segment 0 bases; nucleotides outside the gene matches: 3. Looked up from germline, CDR1 is LNHDA and CDR2 is SQIVND (reference sequence). The CDR3 contains 15 residues. The PCR used 60 Vbeta and 13 Jbeta primers. Sequenced by immunoSEQ multiplex PCR; TCRdb stores in-frame clones only, minus some. Of roughly 120,000 clones listed, 80% are singletons. This receptor was obtained from a man in his thirties or forties in good health and CMV-seronegative. Sequenced sample: PBMCs. This chain connects TRBV19 to TRBJ2-2; 7 bases agree with TRBD2. CDR3 nucleotide sequence: TGTGCCAGTAGTTGGACTAGAACGAACACCGGGGAGCTGTTTTTT. Its translation is CASSWTRTNTGELFF.